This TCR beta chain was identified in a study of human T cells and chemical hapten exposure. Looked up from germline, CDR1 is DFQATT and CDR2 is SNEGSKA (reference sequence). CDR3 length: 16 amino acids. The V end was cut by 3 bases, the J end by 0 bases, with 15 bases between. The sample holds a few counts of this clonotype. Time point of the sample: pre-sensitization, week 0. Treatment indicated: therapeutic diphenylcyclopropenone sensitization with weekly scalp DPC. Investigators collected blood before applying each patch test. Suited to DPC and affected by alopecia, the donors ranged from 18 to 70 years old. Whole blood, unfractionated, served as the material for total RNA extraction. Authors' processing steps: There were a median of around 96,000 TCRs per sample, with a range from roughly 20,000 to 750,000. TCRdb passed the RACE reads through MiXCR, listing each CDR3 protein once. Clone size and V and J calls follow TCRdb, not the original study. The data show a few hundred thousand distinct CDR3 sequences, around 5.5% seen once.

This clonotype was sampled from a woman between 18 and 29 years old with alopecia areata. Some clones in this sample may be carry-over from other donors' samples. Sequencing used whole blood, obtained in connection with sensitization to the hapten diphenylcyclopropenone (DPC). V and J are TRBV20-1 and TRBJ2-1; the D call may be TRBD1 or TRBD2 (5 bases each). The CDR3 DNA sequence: TGCAGTGCTAGTTTCGGGGCACTTCGCTCCTACAATGAGCAGTTCTTC. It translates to CSASFGALRSYNEQFF.